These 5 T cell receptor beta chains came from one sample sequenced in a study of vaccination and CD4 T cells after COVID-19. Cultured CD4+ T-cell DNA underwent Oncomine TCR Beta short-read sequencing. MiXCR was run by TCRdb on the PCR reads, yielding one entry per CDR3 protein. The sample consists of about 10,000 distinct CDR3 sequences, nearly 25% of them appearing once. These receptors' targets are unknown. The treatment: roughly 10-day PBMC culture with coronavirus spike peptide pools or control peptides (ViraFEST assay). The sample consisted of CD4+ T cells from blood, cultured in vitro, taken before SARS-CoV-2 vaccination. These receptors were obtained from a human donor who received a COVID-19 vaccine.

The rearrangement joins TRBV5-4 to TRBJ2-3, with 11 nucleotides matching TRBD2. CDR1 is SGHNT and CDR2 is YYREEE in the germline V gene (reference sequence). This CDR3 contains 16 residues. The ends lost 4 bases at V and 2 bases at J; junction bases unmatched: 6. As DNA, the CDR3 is TGTGCCAGCAGCAAACCTAGCGGGGGGTTCACAGATACGCAGTATTTT. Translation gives CASSKPSGGFTDTQYF.

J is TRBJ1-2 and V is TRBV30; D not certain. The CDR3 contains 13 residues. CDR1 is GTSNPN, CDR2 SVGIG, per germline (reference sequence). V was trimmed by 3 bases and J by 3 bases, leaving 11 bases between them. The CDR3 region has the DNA TGTGCCTGGAGCAGACCGTTGGACTATGGCTACACCTTC. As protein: CAWSRPLDYGYTF.

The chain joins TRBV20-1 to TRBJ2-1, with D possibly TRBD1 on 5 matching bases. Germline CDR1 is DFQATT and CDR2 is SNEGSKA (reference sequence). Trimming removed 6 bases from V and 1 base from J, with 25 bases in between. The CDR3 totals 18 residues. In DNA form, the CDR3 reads TGCAGTGCCGATGGGGCCTTCGTCGCTATGGGGTCCTACAATGAGCAGTTCTTC. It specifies CSADGAFVAMGSYNEQFF.

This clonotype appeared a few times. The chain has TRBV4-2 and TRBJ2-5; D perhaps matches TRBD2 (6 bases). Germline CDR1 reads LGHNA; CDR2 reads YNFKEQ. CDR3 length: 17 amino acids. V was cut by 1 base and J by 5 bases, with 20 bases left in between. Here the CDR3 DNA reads TGTGCCAGCAGCCAAGGTGATACGGGGGAAACGCTGGAGACCCAGTACTTC. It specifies CASSQGDTGETLETQYF.

The CDR3 protein is CASRRSQGSNQPQHF. CDR3 coding DNA: TGCGCCAGCAGACGATCCCAGGGAAGCAATCAGCCCCAGCATTTT. The chain uses TRBV10-2 and TRBJ1-5, with D maybe TRBD1 (5 bases). The CDR3 totals 15 residues. V was trimmed by 6 bases and J by 1 base, leaving 13 bases between them. The germline gives CDR1 WSHSY, CDR2 SAAADI.